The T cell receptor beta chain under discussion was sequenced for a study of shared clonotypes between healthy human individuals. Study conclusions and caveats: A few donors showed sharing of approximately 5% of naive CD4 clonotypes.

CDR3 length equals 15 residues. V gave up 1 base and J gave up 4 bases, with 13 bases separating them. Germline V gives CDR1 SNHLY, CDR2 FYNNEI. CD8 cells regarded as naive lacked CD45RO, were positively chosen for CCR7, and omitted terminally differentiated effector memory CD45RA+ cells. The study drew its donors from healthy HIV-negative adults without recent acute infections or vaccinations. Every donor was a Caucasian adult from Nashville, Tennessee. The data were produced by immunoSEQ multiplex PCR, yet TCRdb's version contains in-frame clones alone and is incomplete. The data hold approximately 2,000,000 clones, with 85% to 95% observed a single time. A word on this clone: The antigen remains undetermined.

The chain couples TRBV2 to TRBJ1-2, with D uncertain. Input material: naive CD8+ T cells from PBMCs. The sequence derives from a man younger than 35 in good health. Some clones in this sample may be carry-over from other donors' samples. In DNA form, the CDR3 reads TGTGCCAGCAGTGAAGAACCCCGGACCTCCTATGGCTACACCTTC. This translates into CASSEEPRTSYGYTF.